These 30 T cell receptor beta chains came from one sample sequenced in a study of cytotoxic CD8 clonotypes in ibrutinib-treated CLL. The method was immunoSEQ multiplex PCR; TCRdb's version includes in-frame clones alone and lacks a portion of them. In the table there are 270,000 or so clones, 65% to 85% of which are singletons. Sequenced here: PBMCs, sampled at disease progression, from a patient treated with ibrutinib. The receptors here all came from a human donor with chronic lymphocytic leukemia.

CDR3 protein: CASSVEAIGYGYTF. The CDR3 DNA is TGTGCCAGCAGCGTAGAAGCCATTGGGTATGGCTACACCTTC. The chain combines TRBV9 with TRBJ1-2; D uncertain. Germline values: CDR1 SGDLS, CDR2 YYNGEE. V was cut by 0 bases and J by 5 bases, with 11 bases left in between. The length of the CDR3 is 14 residues.

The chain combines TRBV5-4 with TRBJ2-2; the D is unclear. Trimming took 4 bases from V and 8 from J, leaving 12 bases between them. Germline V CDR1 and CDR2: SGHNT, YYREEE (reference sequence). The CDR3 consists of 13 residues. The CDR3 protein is CASSRAPKGELFF. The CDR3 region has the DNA TGTGCCAGCAGCCGGGCCCCTAAAGGGGAGCTGTTTTTT.

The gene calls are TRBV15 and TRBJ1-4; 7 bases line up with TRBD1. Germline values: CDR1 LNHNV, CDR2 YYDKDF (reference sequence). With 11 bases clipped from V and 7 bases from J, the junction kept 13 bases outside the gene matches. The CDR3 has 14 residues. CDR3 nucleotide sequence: TGTGCCGCCGGGAGACAGGGCCCGGGTGAAAAACTGTTTTTT. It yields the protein CAAGRQGPGEKLFF.

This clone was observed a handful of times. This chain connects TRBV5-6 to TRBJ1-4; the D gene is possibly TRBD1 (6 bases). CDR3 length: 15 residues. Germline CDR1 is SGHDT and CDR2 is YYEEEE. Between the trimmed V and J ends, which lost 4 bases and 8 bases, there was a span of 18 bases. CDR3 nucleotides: TGTGCCAGCAGCGCCACCGGGATAGGGGGGGAAAAACTGTTTTTT. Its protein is CASSATGIGGEKLFF.

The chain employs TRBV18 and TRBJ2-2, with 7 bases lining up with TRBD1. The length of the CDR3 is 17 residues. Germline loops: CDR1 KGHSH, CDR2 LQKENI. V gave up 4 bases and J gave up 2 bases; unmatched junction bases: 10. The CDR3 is CASSRDGTDFNTGELFF. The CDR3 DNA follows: TGTGCCAGCTCACGAGACGGGACAGACTTTAACACCGGGGAGCTGTTTTTT.

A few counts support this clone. The CDR3 DNA follows: TGTGCCAGCAGCCGAACGGACAGCCAAGGGATATATTTT. Translating it yields CASSRTDSQGIYF. The chain has TRBV6-6 and TRBJ1-3; D is perhaps TRBD1 (6 bases). V lost 6 bases to trimming and J lost 13 bases, with 19 bases between them. Germline V lookup: CDR1 MNHNY, CDR2 SVGAGI (reference sequence). The CDR3 loop spans 13 amino acids.

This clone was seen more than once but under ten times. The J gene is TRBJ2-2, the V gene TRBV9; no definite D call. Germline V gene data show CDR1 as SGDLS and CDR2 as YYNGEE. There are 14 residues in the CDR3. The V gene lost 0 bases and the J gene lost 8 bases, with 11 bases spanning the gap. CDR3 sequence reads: CASSVVVAAGELFF. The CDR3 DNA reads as TGTGCCAGCAGCGTAGTGGTAGCCGCGGGGGAGCTGTTTTTT.

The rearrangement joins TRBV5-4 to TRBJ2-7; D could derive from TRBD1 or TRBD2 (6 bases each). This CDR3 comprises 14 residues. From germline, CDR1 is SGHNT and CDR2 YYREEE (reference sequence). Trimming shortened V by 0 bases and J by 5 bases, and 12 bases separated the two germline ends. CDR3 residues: CASSLAGGRNEQYF. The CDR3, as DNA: TGTGCCAGCAGCTTGGCTGGGGGGCGGAACGAGCAGTACTTC.

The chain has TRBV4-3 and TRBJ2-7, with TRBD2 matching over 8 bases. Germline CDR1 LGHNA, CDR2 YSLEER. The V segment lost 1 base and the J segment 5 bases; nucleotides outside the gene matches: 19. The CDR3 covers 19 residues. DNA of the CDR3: TGCGCCAGCAGCCAAGGGTTTGTAGGGCGGGAGGTGGTTTCGGACGAGCAGTACTTC. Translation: CASSQGFVGREVVSDEQYF.

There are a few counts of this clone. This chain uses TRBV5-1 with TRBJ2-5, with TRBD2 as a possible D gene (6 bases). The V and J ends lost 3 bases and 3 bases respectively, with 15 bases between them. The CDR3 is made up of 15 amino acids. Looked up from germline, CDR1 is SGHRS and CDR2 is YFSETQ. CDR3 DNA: TGCGCCAGCAGCTCCCGACCGGGAGTAGAAGAGACCCAGTACTTC. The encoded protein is CASSSRPGVEETQYF. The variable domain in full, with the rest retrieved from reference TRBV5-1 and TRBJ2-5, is KAGVTQTPRYLIKTRGQQVTLSCSPISGHRSVSWYQQTPGQGLQFLFEYFSETQRNKGNFPGRFSGRQFSNSRSEMNVSTLELGDSALYLCASSSRPGVEETQYFGPGTRLLVL.

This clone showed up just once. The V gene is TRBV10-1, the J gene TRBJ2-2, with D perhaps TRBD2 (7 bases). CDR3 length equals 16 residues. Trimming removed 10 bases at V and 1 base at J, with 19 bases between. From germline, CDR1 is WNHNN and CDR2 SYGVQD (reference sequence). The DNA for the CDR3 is TGCGCCACCCACTGGGGAGGGGGGTTGAACACCGGGGAGCTGTTTTTT. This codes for CATHWGGGLNTGELFF.

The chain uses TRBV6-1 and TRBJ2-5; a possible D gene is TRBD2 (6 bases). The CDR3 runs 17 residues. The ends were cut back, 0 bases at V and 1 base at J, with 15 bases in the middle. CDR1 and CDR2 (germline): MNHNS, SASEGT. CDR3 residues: CASSEAPWGVFQETQYF. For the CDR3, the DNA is TGTGCCAGCAGTGAAGCGCCTTGGGGGGTGTTCCAAGAGACCCAGTACTTC.

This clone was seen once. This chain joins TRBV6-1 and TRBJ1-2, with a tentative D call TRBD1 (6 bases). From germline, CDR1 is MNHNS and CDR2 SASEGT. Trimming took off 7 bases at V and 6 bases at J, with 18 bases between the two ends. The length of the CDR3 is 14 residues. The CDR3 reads CASIKHTGLNGYTF. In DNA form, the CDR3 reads TGTGCCAGCATCAAGCACACAGGGTTAAATGGCTACACCTTC.

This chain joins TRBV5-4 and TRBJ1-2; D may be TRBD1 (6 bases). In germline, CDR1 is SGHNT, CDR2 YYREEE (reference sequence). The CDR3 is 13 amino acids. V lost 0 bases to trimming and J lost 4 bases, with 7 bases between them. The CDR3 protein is CASSLGTVYGYTF. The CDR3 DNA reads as TGTGCCAGCAGCTTGGGGACAGTCTATGGCTACACCTTC.

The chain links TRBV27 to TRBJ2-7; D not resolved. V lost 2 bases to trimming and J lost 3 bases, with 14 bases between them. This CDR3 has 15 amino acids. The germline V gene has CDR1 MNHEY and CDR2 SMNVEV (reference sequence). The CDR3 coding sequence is TGTGCCAGCAGTTTAAGTCCCCCGCCAAACTACGAGCAGTACTTC. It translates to CASSLSPPPNYEQYF.

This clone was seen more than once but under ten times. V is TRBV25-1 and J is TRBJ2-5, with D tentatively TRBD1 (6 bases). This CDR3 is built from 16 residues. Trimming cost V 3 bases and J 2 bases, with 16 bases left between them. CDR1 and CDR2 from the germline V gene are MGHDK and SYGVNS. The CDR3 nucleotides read TGTGCCAGCAGTGATTGGAGAGGGGGACGGCAAGAGACCCAGTACTTC. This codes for CASSDWRGGRQETQYF.

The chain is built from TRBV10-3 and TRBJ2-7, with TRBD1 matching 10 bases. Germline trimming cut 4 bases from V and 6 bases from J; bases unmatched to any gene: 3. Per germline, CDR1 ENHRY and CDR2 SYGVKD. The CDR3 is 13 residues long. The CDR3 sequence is CAISGQGAVEQYF. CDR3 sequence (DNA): TGTGCCATCAGTGGACAGGGGGCGGTCGAGCAGTACTTC.

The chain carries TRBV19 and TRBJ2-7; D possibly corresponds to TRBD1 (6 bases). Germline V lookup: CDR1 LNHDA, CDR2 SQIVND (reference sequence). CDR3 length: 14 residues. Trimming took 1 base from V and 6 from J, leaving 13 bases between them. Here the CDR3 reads CASSIVQGSGEQYF. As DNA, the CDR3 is TGTGCCAGTAGTATAGTCCAGGGGAGTGGCGAGCAGTACTTC.

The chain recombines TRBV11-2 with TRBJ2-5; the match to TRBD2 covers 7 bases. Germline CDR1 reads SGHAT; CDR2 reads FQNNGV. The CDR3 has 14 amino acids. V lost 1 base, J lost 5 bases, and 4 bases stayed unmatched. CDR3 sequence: CASSLGLAVETQYF. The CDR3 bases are TGTGCCAGCAGCTTAGGACTAGCAGTGGAGACCCAGTACTTC.

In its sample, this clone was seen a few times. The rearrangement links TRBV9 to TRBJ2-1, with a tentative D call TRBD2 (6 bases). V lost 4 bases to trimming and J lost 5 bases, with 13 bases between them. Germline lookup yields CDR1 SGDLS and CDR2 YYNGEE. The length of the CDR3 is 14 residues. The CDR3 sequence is CASSSTSGDNEQFF. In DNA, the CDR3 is TGTGCCAGCAGCTCTACCTCGGGGGACAATGAGCAGTTCTTC.

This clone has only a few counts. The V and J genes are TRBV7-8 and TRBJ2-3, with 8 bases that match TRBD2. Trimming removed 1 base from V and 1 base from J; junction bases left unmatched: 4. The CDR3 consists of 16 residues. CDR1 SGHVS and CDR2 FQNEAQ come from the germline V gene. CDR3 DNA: TGTGCCAGCAGCTTAGTCGTGACTAGCGGCACAGATACGCAGTATTTT. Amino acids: CASSLVVTSGTDTQYF.

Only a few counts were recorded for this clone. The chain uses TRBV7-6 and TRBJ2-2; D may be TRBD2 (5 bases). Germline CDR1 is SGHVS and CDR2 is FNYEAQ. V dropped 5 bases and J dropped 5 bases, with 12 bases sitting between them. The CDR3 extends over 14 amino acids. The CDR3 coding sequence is TGTGCCAGCAGCACCGGAGGTTGGACCGGGGAGCTGTTTTTT. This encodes CASSTGGWTGELFF.

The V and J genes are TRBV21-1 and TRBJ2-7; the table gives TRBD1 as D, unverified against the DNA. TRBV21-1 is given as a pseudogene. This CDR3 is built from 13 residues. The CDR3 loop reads CASRDKDSYEQYF. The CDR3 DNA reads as TGTGCCAGCCGGGACAAGGACTCCTACGAGCAGTACTTC.

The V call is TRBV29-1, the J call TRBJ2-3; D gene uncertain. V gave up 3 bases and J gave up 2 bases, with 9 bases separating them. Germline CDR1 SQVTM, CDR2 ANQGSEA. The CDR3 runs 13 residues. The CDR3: CSVEGRNTDTQYF. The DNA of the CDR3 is TGCAGCGTTGAGGGCAGGAACACAGATACGCAGTATTTT.

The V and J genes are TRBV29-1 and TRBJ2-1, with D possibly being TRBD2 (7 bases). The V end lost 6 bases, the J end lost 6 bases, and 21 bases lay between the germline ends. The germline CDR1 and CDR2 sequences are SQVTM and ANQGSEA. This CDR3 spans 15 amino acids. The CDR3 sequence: CSVVGGTRGANEQFF. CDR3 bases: TGCAGCGTCGTAGGTGGGACCCGGGGGGCCAATGAGCAGTTCTTC.

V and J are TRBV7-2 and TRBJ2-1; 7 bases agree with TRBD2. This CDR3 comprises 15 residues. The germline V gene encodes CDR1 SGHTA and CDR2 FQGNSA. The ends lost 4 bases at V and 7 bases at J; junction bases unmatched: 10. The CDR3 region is CASSSSGEVGNEQFF. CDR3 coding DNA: TGTGCCAGCAGCTCCAGCGGGGAGGTGGGTAATGAGCAGTTCTTC.

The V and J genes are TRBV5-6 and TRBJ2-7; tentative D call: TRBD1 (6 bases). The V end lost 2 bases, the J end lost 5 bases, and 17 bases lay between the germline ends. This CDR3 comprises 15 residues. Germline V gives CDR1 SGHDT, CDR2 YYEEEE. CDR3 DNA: TGTGCCAGCAGCTTTCCCGACAGGCCCTTGGACGAGCAGTACTTC. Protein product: CASSFPDRPLDEQYF.

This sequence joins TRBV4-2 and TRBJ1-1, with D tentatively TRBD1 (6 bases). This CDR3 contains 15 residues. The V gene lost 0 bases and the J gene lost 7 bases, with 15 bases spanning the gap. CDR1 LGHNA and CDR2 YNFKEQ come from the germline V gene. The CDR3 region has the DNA TGTGCCAGCAGCCAAGATCAGGGGATTTTTTATGAAGCTTTCTTT. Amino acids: CASSQDQGIFYEAFF.

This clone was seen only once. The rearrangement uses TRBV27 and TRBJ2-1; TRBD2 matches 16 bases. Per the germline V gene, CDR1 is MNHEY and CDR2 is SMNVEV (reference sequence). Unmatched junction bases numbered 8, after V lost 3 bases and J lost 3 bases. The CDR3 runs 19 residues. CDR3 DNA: TGTGCCAGCAGTTTCTGGGGACTAGCGGGAGGGAAGAGCTACAATGAGCAGTTCTTC. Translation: CASSFWGLAGGKSYNEQFF.

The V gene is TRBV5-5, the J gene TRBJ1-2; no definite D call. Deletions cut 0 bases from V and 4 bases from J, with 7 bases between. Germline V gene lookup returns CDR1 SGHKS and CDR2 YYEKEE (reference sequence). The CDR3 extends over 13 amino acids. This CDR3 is CASSLEGAYGYTF. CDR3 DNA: TGTGCCAGCAGCTTGGAGGGCGCCTATGGCTACACCTTC.